This T cell receptor (beta chain) is drawn from a study of blood T cell repertoires in COVID-19. Study-level information: Sample material is recorded as cDNA or gDNA derived from T cells, B-cell-depleted T cells, or PBMCs.

Sequencing was performed with immunoSEQ multiplex PCR; in TCRdb, only in-frame clones are kept and a portion is missing. This table holds approximately 35,000 clones, 80% found once. V was pared by 0 bases and J by 8 bases, with 12 bases of the junction left unmatched. The length of the CDR3 is 16 residues. Germline loops: CDR1 MGHRA, CDR2 YSYEKL. The TCR was taken from a man at least 80 years old with acute or convalescent COVID-19. What was sequenced was peripheral blood. The chain carries TRBV4-1 and TRBJ1-2, with 7 bases identical to TRBD1. In nucleotides, the CDR3 is TGCGCCAGCAGCCAAGATCCAACAGGGGTAACTAGGGGCTACACCTTC. Amino acid sequence: CASSQDPTGVTRGYTF.